The 10 T cell receptor beta chains listed next were all sequenced from one sample in a study of beta chain features in type 1 diabetes. Regarding the study as a whole: Moderately but significantly shorter TCRB CDR3s were found in Type 1 diabetes patients in all four CD4+ subsets.

cDNA synthesis used the whole RNA isolate, giving expressed TCRB sequences. The table came from immunoSEQ multiplex PCR; TCRdb's copy has only in-frame clones and leaves some out. The sample shows about 640,000 clones, under 15% of them seen only once. Their antigens are not known. Sequenced: naive CD4+ T cells from blood. These receptors all stem from a man younger than 45 with type 1 diabetes.

This clone appeared a few times. The rearrangement links TRBV14 to TRBJ1-1; 9 nucleotides agree with TRBD1. CDR3 length equals 15 residues. The V gene end was trimmed by 3 bases and the J gene end by 3 bases; junction bases not matched to a gene: 5. Germline loops: CDR1 SGHDN, CDR2 FVKESK. CDR3 loop: CASSHADRGDTEAFF. The CDR3 DNA reads TGTGCCAGCAGCCACGCCGACAGGGGGGACACTGAAGCTTTCTTT.

The chain uses TRBV4-3 and TRBJ2-3; D is perhaps TRBD1 (6 bases). The CDR3 runs 18 residues. V was cut by 4 bases and J by 1 base, with 21 bases left in between. Germline V CDR1 and CDR2: LGHNA, YSLEER. The CDR3, as DNA: TGCGCCAGCAGCCGGGATATCACAGGGCCAGGGGGCACAGATACGCAGTATTTT. Protein: CASSRDITGPGGTDTQYF.

The V call is TRBV25-1, the J call TRBJ1-3; perhaps TRBD1 as D (5 bases). CDR3 length equals 15 residues. The germline V gene has CDR1 MGHDK and CDR2 SYGVNS. V was clipped by 4 bases and J by 8 bases, with 18 bases between them. CDR3 protein: CASSALQGIVDTIYF. The CDR3 DNA is TGTGCCAGCAGTGCTCTGCAGGGAATTGTAGACACCATATATTTT.

This chain links TRBV9 with TRBJ1-4; D gene unclear. Germline CDR1 SGDLS, CDR2 YYNGEE. The CDR3 is 15 residues long. Trimming stripped 0 bases from V and 4 bases from J, with 10 bases between. CDR3 residues: CASSVAGSYNEKLFF. In DNA form, the CDR3 reads TGTGCCAGCAGCGTAGCAGGCAGTTATAATGAAAAACTGTTTTTT.

The J gene is TRBJ2-1, the V gene TRBV6-8; 7 bases are a match to TRBD2. The V and J ends lost 5 bases and 4 bases, in that order; junction bases with no gene match: 11. Per germline, CDR1 MNHGY and CDR2 SAAAGT. CDR3 size: 16 residues. The CDR3 nucleotides read TGTGCCAGCAGTCCCCTTGGGCGGGGGACTTACAATGAGCAGTTCTTC. It specifies CASSPLGRGTYNEQFF.

The CDR3 DNA sequence: TGTGCCAGCAGCTTAGCGACTAGTGATACGCAGTATTTT. It encodes CASSLATSDTQYF. The chain links TRBV7-9 to TRBJ2-3, with D maybe TRBD2 (6 bases). V shed 0 bases and J shed 6 bases, with 7 bases lying between them. CDR1 is SEHNR and CDR2 is FQNEAQ in the germline V gene (reference sequence). The CDR3 contains 13 residues.

This clone was seen a few times. CDR3 nucleotide sequence: TGTGCCAGCAGTCCTCCCGGGCAGGGTAGGACAGATACGCAGTATTTT. It translates to CASSPPGQGRTDTQYF. The V gene is TRBV25-1, the J gene TRBJ2-3, with D perhaps matching TRBD1 (5 bases). Deletions cut 5 bases from V and 3 bases from J, with 18 bases between. Germline V gene lookup returns CDR1 MGHDK and CDR2 SYGVNS. This CDR3 contains 16 residues.

The rearrangement links TRBV7-2 to TRBJ1-5; perhaps TRBD1 as D (6 bases). V was shortened by 4 bases and J by 7 bases, with 17 bases between the two germline ends. CDR1 is SGHTA, CDR2 FQGNSA, per germline. This CDR3 comprises 15 residues. CDR3 nucleotide sequence: TGTGCCAGCAGCTCCCGAGGGGGGCCAGGGCAGCCCCAGCATTTT. It specifies CASSSRGGPGQPQHF.

This clone was found a few times. The chain uses TRBV11-2 and TRBJ2-7; D possibly corresponds to TRBD2 (5 bases). The V gene's germline CDR1 is SGHAT and CDR2 FQNNGV. This CDR3 is 11 amino acids long. V was cut by 6 bases and J by 3 bases, with 6 bases left in between. CDR3 DNA: TGTGCCAGCAGTCGGGGCTACGAGCAGTACTTC. Encoded protein: CASSRGYEQYF.

CDR3 bases: TGTGCCAGCTCACCACAGTCCGGGGAGCTGTTTTTT. Amino acid sequence: CASSPQSGELFF. The chain employs TRBV18 and TRBJ2-2; D gene uncertain. Trimming took off 1 base at V and 6 bases at J, with 3 bases between the two ends. The CDR3 contains 12 residues. Looked up from germline, CDR1 is KGHSH and CDR2 is LQKENI.